This TCR beta chain was sequenced during a study of cytomegalovirus exposure and HLA in healthy donors. V was shortened by 2 bases and J by 4 bases, with 8 bases between the two germline ends. CDR1 MGHRA and CDR2 YSYEKL come from the germline V gene. The CDR3 contains 14 residues. In regard to this clone: Its antigen remains unknown.

Some clones are missing from TCRdb's copy, which holds only in-frame ones; the method was immunoSEQ multiplex PCR. Among 100,000 to 150,000 clones listed, roughly 95% were seen once. The study drew the donors from its 120-subject validation cohort, separate from the approximately 670-subject first cohort. Whole-study results and caveats: It was confirmed in vitro that a few of the CMV-associated chains were specific for CMV antigens.

This sequence joins TRBV4-1 and TRBJ2-2; D unclear. The source material was PBMCs. This sequence originates from a man between 18 and 35 years old in good health and CMV-seronegative. The DNA of the CDR3 is TGCGCCAGCAGCCAACCGGGTGGCACCGGGGAGCTGTTTTTT. Translation gives CASSQPGGTGELFF.